A single sample is the source of the 18 T cell receptor beta chains below, sequenced in a study of T cell clonality in common variable immunodeficiency. Clones were sequenced by immunoSEQ multiplex PCR, and TCRdb holds only the in-frame ones, with some missing. This sample has approximately 75,000 clones, each found more than once. Sequenced sample: peripheral blood mononuclear cells. The receptors come from a person aged 18-69 years in good health.

This clone was picked up many times. Sequencing ends 3 residues short of the CDR3 end; the germline J gene provides the rest. Distinct nucleotide sequences in the sample also encode this CDR3. This chain links TRBV20-1 with TRBJ2-7; TRBD2 is a possible D gene (6 bases). The CDR3 totals 13 residues. Germline V CDR1 and CDR2: DFQATT, SNEGSKA (reference sequence). The germline V and J ends were trimmed by 1 base and 5 bases, with 12 bases remaining between them. The CDR3 sequence: CSARGLGLDEQYF. The sequenced CDR3 bases are TGCAGTGCTAGAGGGTTGGGACTCGACGAG.

This clone was counted many times. The read ends 3 residues early relative to the CDR3; the germline J gene fills the gap. V and J are TRBV20-1 and TRBJ1-2; TRBD1 aligns across 7 bases. The germline gives CDR1 DFQATT, CDR2 SNEGSKA (reference sequence). The CDR3 is 12 residues long. The trim removed 5 bases at V and 5 bases at J, leaving 5 bases unmatched. The sequenced CDR3 bases are TGCAGTGCTGGAGGACAGGAGTATGGC. It codes for CSAGGQEYG. The whole CDR3 protein is CSAGGQEYGYTF.

This clone showed up many times. The read terminates 3 residues ahead of where the CDR3 ends, so the germline J gene completes it. J is TRBJ2-7 and V is TRBV15; no definite D call. Germline CDR1 LNHNV, CDR2 YYDKDF (reference sequence). The CDR3 consists of 14 residues. Deletions cut 5 bases from V and 5 bases from J, with 16 bases between. The CDR3 DNA, read in part, is TGTGCCACCAGCCTCGACACCCTCCGAGACGAG. The encoded protein is CATSLDTLRDE. The entire CDR3 is CATSLDTLRDEQYF.

The sample holds many counts of this clone. Sequencing ends 3 residues short of the CDR3 end; the germline J gene provides the rest. This chain connects TRBV7-2 to TRBJ2-7, with 13 nucleotides matching TRBD2. Trimming cost V 5 bases and J 2 bases; bases outside gene matches: 3. Germline loops: CDR1 SGHTA, CDR2 FQGNSA. The CDR3 runs 15 residues. The DNA read from the CDR3 is TGTGCCAGCAGCCTAGGACTAGCGGGGGCCTACGAG. The encoded protein is CASSLGLAGAYE. The CDR3 as a whole reads CASSLGLAGAYEQYF.

This clone was counted many times. From the germline J gene comes the end of the CDR3, since the read stops 3 residues before it. The genes are TRBV20-1 and TRBJ2-7, with 11 nucleotides matching TRBD2. J gave up 2 bases and V 3 bases, and 9 bases lay outside the gene matches. The germline V gene has CDR1 DFQATT and CDR2 SNEGSKA (reference sequence). The CDR3 sequence is 16 residues long. The CDR3 is CSASELAGGPTYEQYF. The DNA read from the CDR3 is TGCAGTGCTAGTGAGCTAGCGGGAGGACCCACCTACGAG.

The table lists this clone with many counts. With the read ending 3 residues before the CDR3 end, the germline J gene is used to fill in that end. The rearrangement joins TRBV5-1 to TRBJ1-5; D possibly corresponds to TRBD1 (5 bases). Germline V gene lookup returns CDR1 SGHRS and CDR2 YFSETQ. Trimming took off 0 bases at V and 7 bases at J, with 11 bases between the two ends. CDR3 length: 14 amino acids. The CDR3 reads CASSLGQGTQPQHF. The CDR3 DNA, read in part, is TGCGCCAGCAGCTTGGGGCAGGGTACCCAGCCC.

Ten or more counts support this clone. The CDR3 extends 3 residues past the end of the read, so its final part is completed from the germline J gene. The rearrangement links TRBV11-2 to TRBJ2-1; tentatively, D is TRBD1 (5 bases). This CDR3 spans 15 amino acids. The V end was cut by 7 bases, the J end by 2 bases, with 15 bases between. Germline V CDR1 and CDR2: SGHAT, FQNNGV. The CDR3: CASTTTSGPYNEQFF. The sequenced CDR3 bases are TGTGCCAGCACCACGACCTCAGGGCCCTACAATGAG.

There are many counts of this clone. The CDR3 goes on 3 residues after the read ends, and that part is filled in from the germline J gene. The V gene is TRBV6-4, the J gene TRBJ2-1; 7 nucleotides align to TRBD2. The CDR3 is 15 amino acids. Germline CDR1 is MRHNA and CDR2 is SNTAGT. Trimming took 4 bases from V and 4 from J; bases not matched to a gene: 7. The CDR3 bases that were read are TGTGCCAGCAGTGTCGGGCTAGCGGCGTACAATGAG. Protein product: CASSVGLAAYNE. The whole CDR3 protein reads CASSVGLAAYNEQFF.

This clone was seen repeatedly, ten times or more. The sequence runs out 3 residues before the end of the CDR3; the remainder is reconstructed from the germline J gene. The rearrangement links TRBV20-1 to TRBJ1-2, with D maybe TRBD1 (5 bases). V lost 5 bases to trimming and J lost 4 bases, with 14 bases between them. Germline values: CDR1 DFQATT, CDR2 SNEGSKA (reference sequence). The CDR3 has 13 residues. The CDR3 sequence: CSASHDSSYGYTF. The sequenced part of the CDR3 DNA is TGCAGTGCTTCCCACGACAGTTCCTATGGC.

Ten or more counts support this clone. With the read ending 3 residues before the CDR3 end, the germline J gene is used to fill in that end. The V gene is TRBV30, the J gene TRBJ1-2; D perhaps matches TRBD1 (5 bases). The CDR3 has 12 residues. Trimming removed 3 bases from V and 4 bases from J, with 9 bases in between. Germline CDR1 is GTSNPN and CDR2 is SVGIG (reference sequence). The sequenced CDR3 bases are TGTGCCTGGAGCCAGGGAAGCTATGGC. Translating gives CAWSQGSYG. The entire CDR3 is CAWSQGSYGYTF.

This clone was observed at least ten times. The read finishes 3 residues shy of the CDR3 end, and the germline J gene is used to complete it. V gene TRBV19 combines with J gene TRBJ1-3, with D unresolved. This CDR3 contains 15 residues. V lost 7 bases to trimming and J lost 0 bases, with 13 bases between them. The germline V gene has CDR1 LNHDA and CDR2 SQIVND (reference sequence). The CDR3 bases that were read are TGTGCCAGTAACCCCAGGCCGACCTCTGGAAACACC. Residues: CASNPRPTSGNT. The entire CDR3 sequence reads CASNPRPTSGNTIYF.

This clone has a count of ten or more. The covered CDR3 bases are TGTGCCAGCAGTTACAGGGGTAACACCGGGGAG. Translation gives CASSYRGNTGE. The whole CDR3 protein is CASSYRGNTGELFF. The rearrangement links TRBV6-2 or TRBV6-3 to TRBJ2-2; D perhaps matches TRBD1 (5 bases). The sequence runs out 3 residues before the end of the CDR3; the remainder is reconstructed from the germline J gene. There are 14 residues in the CDR3. The V and J ends lost 2 bases and 2 bases respectively, with 6 bases between them. From germline, CDR1 is MNHEY and CDR2 SVGEGT.

This clone was seen at least ten times. The read falls 3 residues short of the CDR3 end, and the missing part is taken from the germline J gene. V is TRBV7-3 and J is TRBJ2-1; D is perhaps TRBD1 (5 bases). Germline V gene sequence: CDR1 SGHTA, CDR2 FQGTGA. Trimming cost V 3 bases and J 7 bases, with 13 bases left between them. The CDR3 is 14 residues long. Partial CDR3 DNA: TGTGCCAGCAGCTTCCAGGGTAGTGGAAATGAG. Translated, it gives CASSFQGSGNE. The whole CDR3 is CASSFQGSGNEQFF.

This clone came up many times. Sequencing ends 3 residues short of the CDR3 end; the germline J gene provides the rest. V usage is TRBV7-9 and J usage is TRBJ1-4; maybe TRBD1 (5 bases). Germline V gene data show CDR1 as SEHNR and CDR2 as FQNEAQ (reference sequence). This CDR3 region has 14 residues. Trimming took off 3 bases at V and 7 bases at J, with 12 bases between the two ends. The CDR3 DNA, read in part, is TGTGCCAGCAGCTTGGACATTGCGAGTGAAAAA. It encodes CASSLDIASEK. The CDR3 reads in full as CASSLDIASEKLFF. Filled out from reference TRBV7-9 and TRBJ1-4, the complete variable domain reads DTGVSQNPRHKITKRGQNVTFRCDPISEHNRLYWYRQTLGQGPEFLTYFQNEAQLEKSRLLSDRFSAERPKGSFSTLEIQRTEQGDSAMYLCASSLDIASEKLFFGSGTQLSVL.

This clone was found many times. The CDR3 end falls 3 residues outside the read, so it is completed with the germline J gene. This chain uses TRBV20-1 with TRBJ2-3; D might be TRBD1 (6 bases). Trimming took off 5 bases at V and 4 bases at J, with 16 bases between the two ends. The CDR3 is 14 amino acids. Germline lookup yields CDR1 DFQATT and CDR2 SNEGSKA (reference sequence). Partial CDR3 DNA: TGCAGTGCTGGTGACAGGCTAACAGCAGATACG. The encoded protein is CSAGDRLTADT. The entire CDR3 reads CSAGDRLTADTQYF.

Incomplete CDR3 DNA: TGTGCCAGCAGCCGCGGGACTAGCGGGAGCTCCTACGAG. As protein: CASSRGTSGSSYE. The CDR3 reads in full as CASSRGTSGSSYEQYF. The chain joins TRBV7-6 to TRBJ2-7, with 14 bases matching TRBD2. The read finishes 3 residues shy of the CDR3 end, and the germline J gene is used to complete it. Trimming took 5 bases from V and 0 from J; bases not matched to a gene: 3. CDR1 is SGHVS, CDR2 FNYEAQ, per germline. This CDR3 has 16 residues.

This clone was recorded at least ten times. Coverage ceases 3 residues before the CDR3 finishes, and the germline J gene fills in the end. The chain combines TRBV29-1 with TRBJ2-1; D tentatively fits TRBD1 or TRBD2 (7 bases each). The CDR3 has 13 residues. CDR1 SQVTM and CDR2 ANQGSEA come from the germline V gene. Trimming left V 7 bases short and J 9 bases short, with 19 bases between. The CDR3 here is CSAIEGGGVEQFF. The sequenced part of the CDR3 DNA is TGCAGCGCCATAGAGGGAGGGGGCGTTGAG.

Many counts were recorded for this clone. Read data end 3 residues before the CDR3 end; the end is taken from the germline J gene. V is TRBV28 and J is TRBJ2-7, with 12 nucleotides matching TRBD2. Trimming at V came to 8 bases and at J to 6 bases, leaving 8 bases not matched to a gene. In germline, CDR1 is MDHEN, CDR2 SYDVKM. This CDR3 has 14 amino acids. The sequenced CDR3 bases are TGTGCCAGCGGACGACTAGCGGGAGAGAGCGAG. Protein product: CASGRLAGESE. The entire CDR3 sequence reads CASGRLAGESEQYF.